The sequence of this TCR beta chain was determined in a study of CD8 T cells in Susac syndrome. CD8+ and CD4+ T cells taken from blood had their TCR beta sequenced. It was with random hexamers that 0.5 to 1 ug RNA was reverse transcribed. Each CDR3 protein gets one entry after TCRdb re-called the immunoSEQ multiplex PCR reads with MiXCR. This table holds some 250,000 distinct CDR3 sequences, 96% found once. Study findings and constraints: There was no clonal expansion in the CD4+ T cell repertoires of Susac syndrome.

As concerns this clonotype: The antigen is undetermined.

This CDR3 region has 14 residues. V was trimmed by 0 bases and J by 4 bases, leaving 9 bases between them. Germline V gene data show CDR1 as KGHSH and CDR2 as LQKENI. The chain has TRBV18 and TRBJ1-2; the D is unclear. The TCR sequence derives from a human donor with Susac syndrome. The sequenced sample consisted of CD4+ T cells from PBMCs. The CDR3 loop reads CASSPPAVAYGYTF. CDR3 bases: TGTGCCAGCTCACCACCGGCAGTGGCCTATGGCTACACCTTC.